The 12 T cell receptor beta chains listed next were all sequenced from one sample in a study of T cells in Graves' hyperthyroidism and ophthalmopathy. RNA transcripts served as the template for amplifying TCR beta CDR3 regions. First-round RT-PCR with HTBI primers amplified the TCR CDR3 region. TCRdb re-derived calls from the multiplex PCR reads in MiXCR, one entry per CDR3 protein. Of about half a million distinct CDR3 sequences in the sample, around 20% were seen once. Sequencing was performed on blood. The origin of the receptors is a man between 18 and 29 years old with Graves' hyperthyroidism.

This clonotype was seen repeatedly, ten times or more. This chain uses TRBV25-1 with TRBJ1-1; D is possibly TRBD1 (5 bases). The CDR3 is made up of 15 amino acids. V was trimmed by 2 bases and J by 1 base, leaving 11 bases between them. The germline V gene has CDR1 MGHDK and CDR2 SYGVNS. The CDR3 coding sequence is TGTGCCAGCAGTGAAGGCTACAGGCCGAACACTGAAGCTTTCTTT. This encodes CASSEGYRPNTEAFF.

The chain recombines TRBV6-1 with TRBJ1-5; 9 positions agree with TRBD1. V lost 8 bases and J lost 5; bases outside the gene matches: 10. This CDR3 region has 15 residues. Looked up from germline, CDR1 is MNHNS and CDR2 is SASEGT. In DNA, the CDR3 is TGTGCCAGCGGAAAAGGGACAGGGCAGGATCAGCCCCAGCATTTT. Translating it yields CASGKGTGQDQPQHF.

This clonotype was observed many times. The chain is built from TRBV6-5 and TRBJ2-2; the D is unclear. CDR3 size: 12 residues. The germline gives CDR1 MNHEY, CDR2 SVGAGI. Trimming took off 8 bases at V and 4 bases at J, with 8 bases between the two ends. The DNA of the CDR3 is TGTGCCAGCGGTCTTCGCACCGGGGAGCTGTTTTTT. Amino acids: CASGLRTGELFF.

The V call is TRBV28, the J call TRBJ2-7; 7 positions agree with TRBD1. The germline CDR1 and CDR2 sequences are MDHEN and SYDVKM. The CDR3 has 13 residues. V was clipped by 4 bases and J by 5 bases; unmatched bases: 5. The CDR3 region is CASSSEDRDEQYF. Written as DNA, the CDR3 is TGTGCCAGCAGTTCTGAAGACAGGGACGAGCAGTACTTC.

The chain is built from TRBV12-3 or TRBV12-4 and TRBJ2-7; D is perhaps TRBD1 (6 bases). The V and J ends lost 5 bases and 7 bases respectively, with 9 bases between them. This CDR3 has 11 residues. The CDR3 region is CASSQGLEQYF. The CDR3 nucleotides read TGTGCCAGCAGTCAGGGGCTAGAGCAGTACTTC.

This chain joins TRBV7-9 and TRBJ2-4, with 7 bases lining up with TRBD1. Germline CDR1 reads SEHNR; CDR2 reads FQNEAQ (reference sequence). V gave up 3 bases and J gave up 11 bases; unmatched junction bases: 10. The CDR3 loop spans 14 amino acids. CDR3 sequence: CASSFSTGWNVQYF. CDR3 nucleotides: TGTGCCAGCAGCTTCTCGACAGGGTGGAACGTTCAGTACTTC.

The chain carries TRBV12-3 or TRBV12-4 and TRBJ2-5, with D tentatively TRBD1 or TRBD2 (5 bases each). V dropped 7 bases and J dropped 5 bases, with 11 bases sitting between them. The CDR3 length is 12 residues. In DNA form, the CDR3 reads TGTGCCAGCAAAGTGGGGACGGAGACCCAGTACTTC. Translated, it gives CASKVGTETQYF.

This clonotype was found many times. CDR3 sequence reads: CASSLRPGGNQPQHF. The CDR3 DNA reads TGTGCCAGCAGTTTAAGGCCCGGCGGCAATCAGCCCCAGCATTTT. The chain carries TRBV27 and TRBJ1-5; no definite D call. V dropped 2 bases and J dropped 2 bases, with 10 bases sitting between them. In germline, CDR1 is MNHEY, CDR2 SMNVEV (reference sequence). The CDR3 is made up of 15 amino acids.

This clonotype showed up many times. The chain employs TRBV29-1 and TRBJ1-1, with D perhaps matching TRBD1 (6 bases). Germline V gene data show CDR1 as SQVTM and CDR2 as ANQGSEA. The CDR3 consists of 14 residues. The V gene lost 3 bases and the J gene lost 2 bases, with 13 bases spanning the gap. The chain's CDR3 is CSVEKGHPNTEAFF. Here the CDR3 DNA reads TGCAGCGTTGAGAAGGGACACCCTAACACTGAAGCTTTCTTT.

The chain has TRBV28 and TRBJ1-2, with D unclear. Germline V gives CDR1 MDHEN, CDR2 SYDVKM. The CDR3 totals 15 residues. V lost 6 bases and J 4 bases, leaving 18 bases between the germline ends. The CDR3 sequence is CASSYTSRPPYGYTF. The DNA for the CDR3 is TGTGCCAGCAGCTACACGTCCAGACCTCCCTATGGCTACACCTTC.

CDR3 DNA: TGTGCCACCAGTGATTCAGGCAGGGTAGAGACCCAGTACTTC. This sequence encodes CATSDSGRVETQYF. The chain has TRBV24-1 and TRBJ2-5, with D maybe TRBD1 (5 bases). Germline V gene sequence: CDR1 KGHDR, CDR2 SFDVKD. Trimming left V 2 bases short and J 4 bases short, with 10 bases between. The CDR3 is made up of 14 amino acids.

On this clonotype itself: Possible read error: a much larger clone is one base away. The chain couples TRBV20-1 to TRBJ2-2; no definite D call. Germline V gene lookup returns CDR1 DFQATT and CDR2 SNEGSKA (reference sequence). The CDR3 runs to 12 residues. V was trimmed by 0 bases and J by 3 bases, leaving 2 bases between them. CDR3: CSARDYTGELFF. The CDR3 DNA sequence: TGCAGTGCTAGAGACTACACCGGGGAGCTGTTTTTT.